The 5 T cell receptor beta chains below were found in one sample sequenced in a study of post-analysis software for immune sequencing data. Every TCR beta cDNA library bore unique molecular identifiers. TCRdb redid the calling of the PCR reads with MiXCR, one entry per CDR3 protein. The sample consists of 350,000 to 500,000 distinct CDR3 sequences, 39% of them appearing once. These TCRs' antigens remain unknown. Study findings and constraints: Relative to controls, patients had 4 or 5 TRBV segments at higher frequency, with TRBV5-6, TRBV5-1 and TRBV20-1 among these.

The sample comprised blood. The source is a girl aged 2-15 years with multiple sclerosis.

The table lists this clonotype with a few counts. V gene TRBV29-1 combines with J gene TRBJ2-7, with TRBD1 matching over 9 bases. The CDR3 contains 14 residues. V was pared by 1 base and J by 3 bases, with 4 bases of the junction left unmatched. CDR1 is SQVTM, CDR2 ANQGSEA, per germline. The CDR3 loop is CSVEGTGESYEQYF. The CDR3 DNA is TGCAGCGTTGAAGGGACAGGGGAAAGCTACGAGCAGTACTTC.

This clonotype was picked up a small number of times. The V and J genes are TRBV5-1 and TRBJ1-4, with D unclear. Germline CDR1 and CDR2: SGHRS and YFSETQ. V lost 4 bases to trimming and J lost 7 bases, with 20 bases between them. The CDR3 has 16 residues. CDR3 protein: CASSETSGTRTEKLFF. CDR3 nucleotide sequence: TGCGCCAGCAGCGAAACATCGGGCACAAGGACTGAAAAACTGTTTTTT.

This clonotype was seen only a few times. The CDR3 reads CASRQTGVYEQYF. CDR3 nucleotide sequence: TGCGCCAGCAGGCAGACGGGGGTTTACGAGCAGTACTTC. The chain carries TRBV5-1 and TRBJ2-7; tentative D call: TRBD2 (6 bases). The germline CDR1 and CDR2 sequences are SGHRS and YFSETQ. This CDR3 has 13 amino acids. Trimming removed 5 bases from V and 4 bases from J, with 13 bases in between.

The chain employs TRBV10-3 and TRBJ2-7; D is uncertain. TRBJ2-5 explains the end of the DNA better; the J call may be wrong. This CDR3 is 15 amino acids long. Per the germline V gene, CDR1 is ENHRY and CDR2 is SYGVKD. CDR3 DNA sequence: TGTGCCATCAGTGGCTCGAAGACTTCCCAAGAGACCCAGTACTTC. Encoded protein: CAISGSKTSQETQYF.

This clonotype occurred once. The chain employs TRBV29-1 and TRBJ2-1; TRBD1 is a possible D gene (6 bases). Germline assignment: CDR1 SQVTM and CDR2 ANQGSEA. The CDR3 consists of 13 residues. Trimming removed 2 bases from V and 9 bases from J, with 14 bases in between. For the CDR3, the DNA is TGCAGCGTTGAATTGACAGGCTCAGCTGAGCAGTTCTTC. Translating gives CSVELTGSAEQFF.